This section outlines one T cell receptor beta chain sequence together with its context. CDR1 and CDR2 (germline): DFQATT, SNEGSKA (reference sequence). The CDR3 spans 13 residues. Trimming cost V 5 bases and J 7 bases, with 14 bases left between them. The T cells that were sequenced for TCR beta were CD8+ and CD4+ cells from blood. FACS was used to enrich TEMRA cells, whereas the CD8+ and CD4+ T cells were obtained by negative isolation. Random hexamers were used to reverse transcribe about 0.45 to 1 ug of RNA. immunoSEQ multiplex PCR amplified TCR beta CDR3 across 54 Vbeta, 13 Jbeta. TCRdb recomputed calls from the immunoSEQ multiplex PCR reads with MiXCR, one row per CDR3 protein. The data hold approximately 22,000 distinct CDR3 sequences, with 85% to 95% observed a single time. This entry is derived from a study of CD8 T cells in Susac syndrome.

Source material: CD8+ T cells from PBMCs. The sequence came from a human donor in good health. The chain uses TRBV20-1 and TRBJ2-2; maybe TRBD2 (7 bases). The CDR3 DNA is TGCAGTGCTTCCCCGGGGGGCGTCGGGGAGCTGTTTTTT. It yields the protein CSASPGGVGELFF.